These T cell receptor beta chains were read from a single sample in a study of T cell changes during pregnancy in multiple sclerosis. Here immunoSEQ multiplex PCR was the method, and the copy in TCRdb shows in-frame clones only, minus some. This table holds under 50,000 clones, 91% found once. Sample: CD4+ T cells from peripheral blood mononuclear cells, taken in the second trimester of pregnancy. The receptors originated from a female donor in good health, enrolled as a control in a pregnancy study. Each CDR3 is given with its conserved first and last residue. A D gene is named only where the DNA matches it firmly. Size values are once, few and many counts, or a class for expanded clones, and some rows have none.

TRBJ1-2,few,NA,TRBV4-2,TGTGCCAGCAGCCACGCCGATGGGCTCGATGGCTACACCTTC,CASSHADGLDGYTF
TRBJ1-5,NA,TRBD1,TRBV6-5,TGTGCCAGCAGTTACTCGAAGGGACAGGGGAATCAGCCCCAGCATTTT,CASSYSKGQGNQPQHF
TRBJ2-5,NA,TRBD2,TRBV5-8,TGTGCCAGCAGTCTGGGACTAGCGGGAGAGACCCAGTACTTC,CASSLGLAGETQYF
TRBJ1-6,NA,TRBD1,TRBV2,TGTGCCAGCATAGGGAAACAGGGGGGGCAGTCACCCCTCCACTTT,CASIGKQGGQSPLHF
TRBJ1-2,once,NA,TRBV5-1,TGCGCCAGCAGCTTAACGACAGGACCCTATGGCTACACCTTC,CASSLTTGPYGYTF
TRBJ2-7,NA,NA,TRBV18,TGTGCCAGCTCCCAGCTACGGATCACGGTGACTACCGCCTACGAGCAGTACTTC,CASSQLRITVTTAYEQYF
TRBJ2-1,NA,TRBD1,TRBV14,TGTGCCAGCAGCCGACGACAGGGGCCCCCCTACAATGAGCAGTTCTTC,CASSRRQGPPYNEQFF
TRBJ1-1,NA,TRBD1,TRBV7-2,TGTGCCAGCAGCCCCCCCGGGACAGTGAACACTGAAGCTTTCTTT,CASSPPGTVNTEAFF
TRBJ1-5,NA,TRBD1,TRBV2,TGTGCCAGCAGTGCCGGACAGGGGAGTCAGCCCCAGCATTTT,CASSAGQGSQPQHF
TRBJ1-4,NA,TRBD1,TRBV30,TGTGCCTGGAGTGCGGACAGGAATGAAAAACTGTTTTTT,CAWSADRNEKLFF
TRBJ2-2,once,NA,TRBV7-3,TGTGCCAGCAGCTTAATTCGAGGTCAGGGTGGTGCCGGGGAGCTGTTTTTT,CASSLIRGQGGAGELFF
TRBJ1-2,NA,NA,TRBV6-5,TGTGCCAGCAACAACCAGAGGTGGGCTAACTATGGCTACACCTTC,CASNNQRWANYGYTF
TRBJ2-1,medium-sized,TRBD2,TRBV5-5,TGTGCCAGCAGCTTGGGGACTAGCGGGGGGGCTATTCCGTTCTTC,CASSLGTSGGAIPFF
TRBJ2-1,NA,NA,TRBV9,TGTGCCAGCAGCGTACAACAGGGTCCCAGCAATGAGCAGTTCTTC,CASSVQQGPSNEQFF
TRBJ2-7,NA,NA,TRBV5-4,TGTGCCAGCAGATTGTTTGGAGTGTCCTACGAGCAGTACTTC,CASRLFGVSYEQYF
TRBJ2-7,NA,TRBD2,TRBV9,TGTGCCAGCAGCGTAGACCCAGCGGGGAACTACGAGCAGTACTTC,CASSVDPAGNYEQYF
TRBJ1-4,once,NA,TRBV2,TGTGCCAGCAAGGAGGTGGCGGGCGGACCTGAAAAACTGTTTTTT,CASKEVAGGPEKLFF
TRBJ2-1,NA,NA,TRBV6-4,TGTGCCAGCAGTACTCCGCCCTACAATGAGCAGTTCTTC,CASSTPPYNEQFF
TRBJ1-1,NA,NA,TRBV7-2,TGTGCCAGCAGCTTATTGTCTGCCCCAGATGAAGCTTTCTTT,CASSLLSAPDEAFF
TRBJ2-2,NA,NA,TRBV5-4,TGTGCCAGCAGCCCCTGGACAGCGAACACCGGGGAGCTGTTTTTT,CASSPWTANTGELFF
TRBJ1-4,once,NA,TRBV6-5,TGTGCCAGCAGTTACGGGGGTTCCACAGCGGGGGAAAAACTGTTTTTT,CASSYGGSTAGEKLFF
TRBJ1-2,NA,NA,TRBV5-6,TGTGCCAGCAGCTACCGAGAGAGCGGCTACACCTTC,CASSYRESGYTF
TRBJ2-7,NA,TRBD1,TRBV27,TGTGCCAGCAGTTTTTCCGACAGGGCCTACGAGCAGTACTTC,CASSFSDRAYEQYF
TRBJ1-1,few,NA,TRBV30,TGTGCCTGGAGTGTAAGGGCAGGGCAAGCTTTCTTT,CAWSVRAGQAFF
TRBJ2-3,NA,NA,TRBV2,TGTGCCAGCAGTGGACTGCAAAGCACAGATACGCAGTATTTT,CASSGLQSTDTQYF
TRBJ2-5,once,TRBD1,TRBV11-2,TGTGCCAGCAGCCCGAGGACAGGGATGGGGCAAGAGACCCAGTACTTC,CASSPRTGMGQETQYF
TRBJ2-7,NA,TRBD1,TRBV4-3,TGCGCCAGCAGCCAAGCCGCGGGACAGGGATTCTACGAGCAGTACTTC,CASSQAAGQGFYEQYF
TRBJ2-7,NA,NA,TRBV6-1,TGTGCCAGCAGTGAACCCAGGGCGGACGAGCAGTACTTC,CASSEPRADEQYF
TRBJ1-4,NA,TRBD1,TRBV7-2,TGTGCCTCTGGCCGGGACAGCAGTGATGAAAAACTGTTTTTT,CASGRDSSDEKLFF
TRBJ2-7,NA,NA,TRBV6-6,TGTGCTTGCGGGAAATCGACCTACGAGCAGTACTTC,CACGKSTYEQYF
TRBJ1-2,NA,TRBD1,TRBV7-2,TGTGCCAGCTCCGTGGGGACAGTCTCACCTTACTATGGCTACACCTTC,CASSVGTVSPYYGYTF
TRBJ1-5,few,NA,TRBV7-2,TGTGCCAGCAGCTCGCCGGGGTCATATAGCAATCAGCCCCAGCATTTT,CASSSPGSYSNQPQHF
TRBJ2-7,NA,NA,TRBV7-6,TGTGCCAGCAGCCCATCGGGGTCCTACGAGCAGTACTTC,CASSPSGSYEQYF
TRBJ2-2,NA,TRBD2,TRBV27,TGTGCCAGCAGTTTAGTGGGGGGGGTGGTGACCGGGGAGCTGTTTTTT,CASSLVGGVVTGELFF
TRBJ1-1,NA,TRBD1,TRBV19,TGTGCCAGTAGTATAAAGACAGGGTCGGTTGCTGAAGCTTTCTTT,CASSIKTGSVAEAFF
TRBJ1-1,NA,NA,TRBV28,TGTGCCAGCAGTGTTGCCGGGGGGCGTAACACTGAAGCTTTCTTT,CASSVAGGRNTEAFF
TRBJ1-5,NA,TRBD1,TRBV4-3,TGCGCCAGCAGCCAAACCGGGACAGCCGATCAGCCCCAGCATTTT,CASSQTGTADQPQHF
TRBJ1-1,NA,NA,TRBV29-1,TGCAGCGTAGTCCGGGACACGGCAGAAGCTTTCTTT,CSVVRDTAEAFF
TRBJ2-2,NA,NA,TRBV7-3,TGTGCCAGCCGTGGGGGGACCTTGAACACCGGGGAGCTGTTTTTT,CASRGGTLNTGELFF
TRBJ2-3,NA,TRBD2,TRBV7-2,TGTGCCAGCAGCTTCATAGGGGACTACCGAGATACGCAGTATTTT,CASSFIGDYRDTQYF
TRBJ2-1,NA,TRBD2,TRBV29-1,TGCAGCGCTTCCGGGGGGGCAGGGGAGCAGTTCTTC,CSASGGAGEQFF
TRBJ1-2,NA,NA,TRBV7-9,TGTGCCAGCAGCCAACAGGGAAGTACTATTGGCTACACCTTC,CASSQQGSTIGYTF
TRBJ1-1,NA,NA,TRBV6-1,TGTGCCAGCAGTGAAAGGCAGGGAGGTACTGAAGCTTTCTTT,CASSERQGGTEAFF
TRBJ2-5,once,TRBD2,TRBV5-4,TGTGCCAGCAGCTTGGCCGAGACTAGCGGAGGAGAGACCCAGTACTTC,CASSLAETSGGETQYF
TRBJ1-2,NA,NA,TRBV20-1,TGCAGCGTTTATGGCTACACCTTC,CSVYGYTF
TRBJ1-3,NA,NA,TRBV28,TGTGCCAGCAGTTTCAGGGCGAACTCTGGAAACACCATATATTTT,CASSFRANSGNTIYF
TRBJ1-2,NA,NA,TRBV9,TGTGCCAGCAGCCCTACCGGGACTAACTATGGCTACACCTTC,CASSPTGTNYGYTF
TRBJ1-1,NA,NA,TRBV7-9,TGTGCCAGCAGCTTAGGTCGTGAAGCTTTCTTT,CASSLGREAFF
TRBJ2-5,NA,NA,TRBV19,TGTGCCAGTAGTAGGACAGCCCAAGAGACCCAGTACTTC,CASSRTAQETQYF
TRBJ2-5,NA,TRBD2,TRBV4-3,TGCGCCAGCAGCCAAGATCGGCGCGGGGGGTTGACAGAGACCCAGTACTTC,CASSQDRRGGLTETQYF
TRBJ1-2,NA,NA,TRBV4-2,TGTGCCAGCAGCCAAGATATGGCCGGTTCCACCGGTAGGGGCTATGGCTACACCTTC,CASSQDMAGSTGRGYGYTF
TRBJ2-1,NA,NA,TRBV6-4,TGTGCCAGCAGCCACGAGGAGGGGAGCCTTCACAATGAGCAGTTCTTC,CASSHEEGSLHNEQFF
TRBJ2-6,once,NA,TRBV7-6,TGTGCCAGCAGCCCGGGGGACTCTGGGGCCAACGTCCTGACTTTC,CASSPGDSGANVLTF
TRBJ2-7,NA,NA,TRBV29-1,TGCAGCGTTGAGGGAGGTCAGGGCATCTACGAGCAGTACTTC,CSVEGGQGIYEQYF
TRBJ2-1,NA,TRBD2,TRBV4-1,TGCGCCAGCAGCCAGAGGGGACTAGCGGGGGGGAGCTCCTACAATGAGCAGTTCTTC,CASSQRGLAGGSSYNEQFF
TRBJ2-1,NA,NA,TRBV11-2,TGTGCCAGCAGCTTTGACGGGAATGAGCAGTTCTTC,CASSFDGNEQFF